Presented here are 13 T cell receptor beta chains from one specimen sequenced in a study of cytotoxic CD8 clonotypes in ibrutinib-treated CLL (dated by TCRdb to the early 2020s). Explained via the paper, the time point label denotes: approximately 2 years on ibrutinib. The receptor library was made with the immunoSEQ multiplex PCR assay. TCRdb holds this immuneACCESS table with in-frame rearrangements only. Some clones are missing; in checked studies, unresolved V genes explain under half, and the rest has no known cause. This sample is represented by approximately 200,000 clones; over 60% of them were singletons. Jointly, the top ten make up around an eighth of the sample. Source: PBMCs, taken after 24 months of ibrutinib treatment. These receptors were taken from a human donor with chronic lymphocytic leukemia.

V gene TRBV7-2 combines with J gene TRBJ2-7; 9 bases match TRBD2. The CDR3 totals 15 residues. The germline V gene has CDR1 SGHTA and CDR2 FQGNSA. The junction had 10 bases not matched to a gene; V was cut back by 3 bases and J by 7 bases. This CDR3 is CASSFQTSGLSEQYF. The CDR3 DNA follows: TGTGCCAGCAGCTTCCAGACTAGCGGTCTAAGTGAGCAGTACTTC.

The chain joins TRBV5-1 to TRBJ1-2; D remains unclear. V lost 2 bases and J lost 8, with 16 bases in between. This CDR3 region has 14 residues. Germline V gives CDR1 SGHRS, CDR2 YFSETQ. The CDR3 coding sequence is TGCGCCAGCAGCTTTACAGAAACTATGGTCGGCTACACCTTC. It codes for CASSFTETMVGYTF. The variable domain in full, with the rest retrieved from reference TRBV5-1 and TRBJ1-2, is KAGVTQTPRYLIKTRGQQVTLSCSPISGHRSVSWYQQTPGQGLQFLFEYFSETQRNKGNFPGRFSGRQFSNSRSEMNVSTLELGDSALYLCASSFTETMVGYTFGSGTRLTVV.

V usage is TRBV9 and J usage is TRBJ2-1; a weak D match, TRBD2 (6 bases). With 2 bases removed from V and 9 bases from J, the gap between germline ends came to 21 bases. The V gene's germline CDR1 is SGDLS and CDR2 YYNGEE. There are 16 residues in the CDR3. The CDR3 DNA reads as TGTGCCAGCAGCGTCCGGGACTTAGGAAGGTCAGCTGAGCAGTTCTTC. Its protein is CASSVRDLGRSAEQFF.

V and J are TRBV30 and TRBJ2-7; weak D call: TRBD2 (6 bases). The CDR3 runs to 14 residues. V was cut by 7 bases and J by 5 bases, with 21 bases left in between. Germline lookup yields CDR1 GTSNPN and CDR2 SVGIG (reference sequence). The CDR3 is CASARGLGKHEQYF. CDR3 sequence (DNA): TGTGCCTCAGCGAGGGGACTGGGGAAACACGAGCAGTACTTC.

The V and J genes are TRBV18 and TRBJ1-5, with D maybe TRBD1 (5 bases). Germline loops: CDR1 KGHSH, CDR2 LQKENI. With 1 base removed from V and 5 bases from J, the gap between germline ends came to 12 bases. The CDR3 extends over 15 amino acids. In DNA, the CDR3 is TGTGCCAGCTCACCACAAGGGGCCCGGGATCAGCCCCAGCATTTT. This sequence encodes CASSPQGARDQPQHF.

This clone occurred once. The V and J genes are TRBV12-5 and TRBJ2-5, with 9 bases identical to TRBD1. Germline CDR1 reads LGHNT; CDR2 reads FRNRAP. The CDR3 has 19 residues. The V gene end was trimmed by 2 bases and the J gene end by 3 bases; junction bases not matched to a gene: 16. The CDR3 DNA is TGTGCTAGTGGTTTGCAAAGGTACTATACAGGGGGCAGAGAAGAGACCCAGTACTTC. Amino acid sequence: CASGLQRYYTGGREETQYF. The full variable domain, rest sourced from reference TRBV12-5 and TRBJ2-5, is DARVTQTPRHKVTEMGQEVTMRCQPILGHNTVFWYRQTMMQGLELLAYFRNRAPLDDSGMPKDRFSAEMPDATLATLKIQPSEPRDSAVYFCASGLQRYYTGGREETQYFGPGTRLLVL.

The rearrangement joins TRBV7-2 to TRBJ2-2, with a weak D call TRBD2 (5 bases). CDR3 length equals 14 residues. Per germline, CDR1 SGHTA and CDR2 FQGNSA. V was shortened by 3 bases and J by 4 bases, with 9 bases between the two germline ends. CDR3 nucleotides: TGTGCCAGCAGCTTGGACGGACTCACCGGGGAGCTGTTTTTT. It translates to CASSLDGLTGELFF.

This chain uses TRBV5-1 with TRBJ1-5; no clear D. The CDR3 is made up of 13 amino acids. Germline V gene sequence: CDR1 SGHRS, CDR2 YFSETQ. Trimming removed 8 bases from V and 3 bases from J, with 12 bases in between. In DNA, the CDR3 is TGCGCCAGTAAAAAGGGTCCCAATCAGCCCCAGCATTTT. Its protein product is CASKKGPNQPQHF.

This chain connects TRBV4-1 to TRBJ2-5; the D gene is possibly TRBD1 (5 bases). V dropped 0 bases and J dropped 5 bases, with 10 bases sitting between them. Germline CDR1 reads MGHRA; CDR2 reads YSYEKL. The CDR3 totals 14 residues. CDR3 nucleotides: TGCGCCAGCAGCCAAGAGGGCAGGGCGGAGACCCAGTACTTC. It yields the protein CASSQEGRAETQYF.

The chain combines TRBV27 with TRBJ2-3; D gene uncertain. The V gene lost 7 bases and the J gene lost 4 bases, with 15 bases spanning the gap. The CDR3 totals 14 residues. Germline CDR1 reads MNHEY; CDR2 reads SMNVEV (reference sequence). This CDR3 reads CASKLWTRPDTQYF. CDR3 nucleotide sequence: TGTGCCAGCAAGTTATGGACGCGCCCAGATACGCAGTATTTT.

This clone showed up just a few times. V usage is TRBV7-3 and J usage is TRBJ2-3; D is perhaps TRBD1 (6 bases). The germline CDR1 and CDR2 sequences are SGHTA and FQGTGA. Trimming removed 5 bases at V and 3 bases at J, with 12 bases between. The CDR3 sequence is 14 residues long. The CDR3 loop reads CASSPQGGTDTQYF. In DNA, the CDR3 is TGTGCCAGCAGCCCACAGGGTGGGACAGATACGCAGTATTTT.

The rearrangement links TRBV4-3 to TRBJ2-7; TRBD2 matches at 8 bases. In germline, CDR1 is LGHNA, CDR2 YSLEER. CDR3 size: 15 residues. V trimming: 1 base; J trimming: 6 bases; junction bases outside the gene matches: 8. CDR3 coding DNA: TGCGCCAGCAGCCAAGGATTTAGCGGGAATCCCGAGCAGTACTTC. Its translation: CASSQGFSGNPEQYF.

This clone was seen only once. The J gene is TRBJ2-1, the V gene TRBV28; tentatively, D is TRBD1 (6 bases). Germline CDR1 MDHEN, CDR2 SYDVKM. The CDR3 has 16 residues. Trimming removed 1 base from V and 1 base from J, with 11 bases in between. DNA for the CDR3: TGTGCCAGCAGTTTATACCGGACAGTTTCCTACAATGAGCAGTTCTTC. Protein sequence: CASSLYRTVSYNEQFF.